This is a list of T cell receptor beta chains from one sample in a study of cytomegalovirus exposure and HLA in healthy donors. The method was immunoSEQ multiplex PCR; TCRdb's version includes in-frame clones alone and lacks a portion of them. Of over 200,000 clones listed, approximately 87% are singletons. The sample taken for sequencing was PBMCs. The receptors here all came from a woman between 18 and 29 years old in good health and CMV-seronegative. CDR3s include the opening cysteine and the closing phenylalanine or tryptophan. The D gene is left open where the match is weak. Clone size appears in some rows only: once, few, many, or a class for an expanded clone.

size: NA
J: TRBJ1-2
D: NA
V: TRBV27
DNA: TGTGCCAGCAGTTCCCGATCGACAGGCCGGTATGGCTACACCTTC
CDR3: CASSSRSTGRYGYTF

size: NA
J: TRBJ2-7
D: NA
V: TRBV30
DNA: TGTGCCTGGATCTCCCGCTCCTACGAGCAGTACTTC
CDR3: CAWISRSYEQYF

size: NA
J: TRBJ2-3
D: TRBD2
V: TRBV27
DNA: TGTGCCAGCAGTTTATCTTGGGGGGGAGTGGATACGCAGTATTTT
CDR3: CASSLSWGGVDTQYF

size: NA
J: TRBJ2-1
D: NA
V: TRBV5-1
DNA: TGCGCCAGCAGCTTGGGGCTAAGGGTCGAAAATGAGCAGTTCTTC
CDR3: CASSLGLRVENEQFF

size: NA
J: TRBJ2-7
D: TRBD1
V: TRBV27
DNA: TGTGCCAGCAGTTTAAGTGGGGGACAGGTATACGAGCAGTACTTC
CDR3: CASSLSGGQVYEQYF

size: NA
J: TRBJ1-5
D: NA
V: TRBV6-6
DNA: TGTGCCAGCAGCGACCACAAGAATAATCAGCCCCAGCATTTT
CDR3: CASSDHKNNQPQHF

size: NA
J: TRBJ1-1
D: NA
V: TRBV19
DNA: TGTGCCAGTTCCGGAGCCGGCACTGAAGCTTTCTTT
CDR3: CASSGAGTEAFF

size: NA
J: TRBJ1-1
D: TRBD1
V: TRBV5-1
DNA: TGCGCCAGCAGCTACTCGTCCGGGACAGGGAACACTGAAGCTTTCTTT
CDR3: CASSYSSGTGNTEAFF

size: NA
J: TRBJ1-5
D: TRBD1
V: TRBV28
DNA: TGTGCCAGCAGGCCGAGCGACAGGGGGAATAGACAGCCCCAGCATTTT
CDR3: CASRPSDRGNRQPQHF

size: once
J: TRBJ2-7
D: TRBD1
V: TRBV29-1
DNA: TGCAGCGTCCAGTCCGGGACAGGATCCTACGAGCAGTACTTC
CDR3: CSVQSGTGSYEQYF

size: NA
J: TRBJ1-2
D: NA
V: TRBV7-9
DNA: TGTGCCAGCAGCCGGGACACTAAAAACTATGGCTACACCTTC
CDR3: CASSRDTKNYGYTF

size: NA
J: TRBJ2-7
D: TRBD2
V: TRBV20-1
DNA: TGCAGTGCTAGAGGGGAGGGCGAGCAGTACTTC
CDR3: CSARGEGEQYF

size: NA
J: TRBJ1-1
D: NA
V: TRBV6-6
DNA: TGTGCCAGCAGTACCCAGAAGAACACTGAAGCTTTCTTT
CDR3: CASSTQKNTEAFF

size: NA
J: TRBJ2-1
D: NA
V: TRBV7-9
DNA: TGTGCCAGCAGCTCCAGGGACCTGGGGGGCGATGAGCAGTTCTTC
CDR3: CASSSRDLGGDEQFF

size: NA
J: TRBJ2-3
D: NA
V: TRBV5-1
DNA: TGCGCCAGCAGCTTGGTTGGGAACACAGATACGCAGTATTTT
CDR3: CASSLVGNTDTQYF

size: NA
J: TRBJ1-4
D: TRBD1
V: TRBV6-1
DNA: TGTGCCAGTCTCCGACAGGGAACTAATGAAAAACTGTTTTTT
CDR3: CASLRQGTNEKLFF

size: NA
J: TRBJ1-5
D: NA
V: TRBV6-1
DNA: TGTGCCAGCAGGGCATACAGGGACAATCAGCCCCAGCATTTT
CDR3: CASRAYRDNQPQHF

size: NA
J: TRBJ1-2
D: NA
V: TRBV18
DNA: TGTGCCAGCTCACCAAGTGGGGGGCTAGGTGGCTACACCTTC
CDR3: CASSPSGGLGGYTF

size: once
J: TRBJ2-7
D: TRBD1
V: TRBV28
DNA: TGTGCCAGCAGTTTGGGGGTCTCCGGGACAGGGAAGGGCGAGCAGTACTTC
CDR3: CASSLGVSGTGKGEQYF

size: NA
J: TRBJ2-5
D: NA
V: TRBV11-2
DNA: TGTGCCAGCAGCCTAGCCCCACCCGGGTCCGTCGGGGAGACCCAGTACTTC
CDR3: CASSLAPPGSVGETQYF

size: NA
J: TRBJ2-2
D: NA
V: TRBV29-1
DNA: TGCAGCGCCCTAGCGTGGGGCACCGGGGAGCTGTTTTTT
CDR3: CSALAWGTGELFF

size: once
J: TRBJ2-3
D: NA
V: TRBV30
DNA: TGTGCCTGGAGTCCTCGAGGAGATACGCAGTATTTT
CDR3: CAWSPRGDTQYF

size: NA
J: TRBJ1-2
D: NA
V: TRBV9
DNA: TGTGCCAGCAGCGGTAACTATGGCTACACCTTC
CDR3: CASSGNYGYTF

size: NA
J: TRBJ2-3
D: TRBD2
V: TRBV5-4
DNA: TGTGCCAGCAGCTTGGGGACTAGCGGGGGAGTAACAGATACGCAGTATTTT
CDR3: CASSLGTSGGVTDTQYF

size: few
J: TRBJ1-6
D: NA
V: TRBV7-9
DNA: TGTGCCAGCAGCCCCTTGGGATTTTCACCCCTCCACTTT
CDR3: CASSPLGFSPLHF

size: NA
J: TRBJ1-3
D: NA
V: TRBV6-5
DNA: TGTGCCAGCAGTCAGGGGCCTGGAAACACCATATATTTT
CDR3: CASSQGPGNTIYF

size: NA
J: TRBJ2-1
D: TRBD2
V: TRBV11-2
DNA: TGTGCCAGCAGCTCGCCGACTAGCGGGGACAATGAGCAGTTCTTC
CDR3: CASSSPTSGDNEQFF

size: NA
J: TRBJ2-3
D: NA
V: TRBV5-1
DNA: TGCGCCAGCAGCTTGGAAGTGGATACGCAGTATTTT
CDR3: CASSLEVDTQYF

size: NA
J: TRBJ2-7
D: TRBD2
V: TRBV28
DNA: TGTGCCAGCAGTTCCGAGAGGACTAGCGGGAGCTCCTACGAGCAGTACTTC
CDR3: CASSSERTSGSSYEQYF

size: NA
J: TRBJ2-1
D: NA
V: TRBV11-3
DNA: TGTGCCAGCAGCTTGGGGGGCGGGACAGTAGCCAATGAGCAGTTCTTC
CDR3: CASSLGGGTVANEQFF

size: NA
J: TRBJ2-7
D: NA
V: TRBV6-4
DNA: TGTGCCAGCAGTGACAGGGGGGGCCACGAGCAGTACTTC
CDR3: CASSDRGGHEQYF

size: NA
J: TRBJ1-3
D: NA
V: TRBV2
DNA: TGTGCCAGCAACCCTACAGACTCTGGAAACACCATATATTTT
CDR3: CASNPTDSGNTIYF

size: NA
J: TRBJ1-5
D: NA
V: TRBV2
DNA: TGTGCCAGCAAGGGGAGGGAGGTAGGCAATCAGCCCCAGCATTTT
CDR3: CASKGREVGNQPQHF

size: NA
J: TRBJ2-1
D: NA
V: TRBV27
DNA: TGTGCCACGGGAGAGGGAGCAAAGGTTGAGCAGTTCTTC
CDR3: CATGEGAKVEQFF

size: NA
J: TRBJ2-1
D: NA
V: TRBV6-1
DNA: TGTGCCAGCAGTGATTTAGGCGAGCGGCCCCACAATGAGCAGTTCTTC
CDR3: CASSDLGERPHNEQFF

size: NA
J: TRBJ1-2
D: TRBD1
V: TRBV4-2
DNA: TGTGCCAGCAGCCAACAACAGGGGACTAGTGGCTACACCTTC
CDR3: CASSQQQGTSGYTF

size: NA
J: TRBJ2-5
D: TRBD1
V: TRBV9
DNA: TGTGCCAGCAGCGCCGGGACAGGGGGCTGGGAGACCCAGTACTTC
CDR3: CASSAGTGGWETQYF

size: NA
J: TRBJ1-6
D: NA
V: TRBV9
DNA: TGTGCCAGCAGCACCCAACCGGGCTCCTATAATTCACCCCTCCACTTT
CDR3: CASSTQPGSYNSPLHF

size: NA
J: TRBJ1-2
D: NA
V: TRBV2
DNA: TGTGCCAGCAGTGAAGCGGGCACCGACTATGGCTACACCTTC
CDR3: CASSEAGTDYGYTF

size: NA
J: TRBJ2-1
D: TRBD1
V: TRBV4-1
DNA: TGCGCCAGCAGCCCGGGACAGTATAATGAGCAGTTCTTC
CDR3: CASSPGQYNEQFF

size: few
J: TRBJ2-2
D: TRBD1
V: TRBV27
DNA: TGTGCCAGCAGTTCCCTACAGGGGGCAGCCGGGGAGCTGTTTTTT
CDR3: CASSSLQGAAGELFF

size: few
J: TRBJ2-7
D: NA
V: TRBV19
DNA: TGTGCCAGTAGTATAGCCGGGGAAGGCTCCTACGAGCAGTACTTC
CDR3: CASSIAGEGSYEQYF

size: NA
J: TRBJ1-2
D: NA
V: TRBV10-2
DNA: TGCGCCAGCAGTGAGTCGCTCTTCCCCCGGGCGGATCATGGCTACACCTTC
CDR3: CASSESLFPRADHGYTF

size: NA
J: TRBJ2-7
D: NA
V: TRBV6-1
DNA: TGTGCCAGCTCCCCGGAAAGGCAATACTCCTACGAGCAGTACTTC
CDR3: CASSPERQYSYEQYF

size: NA
J: TRBJ2-6
D: NA
V: TRBV9
DNA: TGTGCCAGCAGCGCAGCGACCCAATGGGGCTCCTCTGGGGCCAACGTCCTGACTTTC
CDR3: CASSAATQWGSSGANVLTF

size: NA
J: TRBJ2-1
D: NA
V: TRBV27
DNA: TGTGCCAGCAGTTTTTTGGGGCGTGAGCAGTTCTTC
CDR3: CASSFLGREQFF

size: NA
J: TRBJ1-5
D: NA
V: TRBV19
DNA: TGTGCCAGTACCCCAAGACAGCGCAATCAGCCCCAGCATTTT
CDR3: CASTPRQRNQPQHF

size: NA
J: TRBJ2-1
D: NA
V: TRBV19
DNA: TGTGCCAGTAGTCTCGTGGGAGGGGGAAATGAGCAGTTCTTC
CDR3: CASSLVGGGNEQFF

size: NA
J: TRBJ1-5
D: NA
V: TRBV6-5
DNA: TGTGCCAGCAGTTACTCGCAGGGGAGCCAGCCCCAGCATTTT
CDR3: CASSYSQGSQPQHF

size: few
J: TRBJ1-1
D: NA
V: TRBV6-1
DNA: TGTGCCAGCACCCGGACAGAGAACACTGAAGCTTTCTTT
CDR3: CASTRTENTEAFF